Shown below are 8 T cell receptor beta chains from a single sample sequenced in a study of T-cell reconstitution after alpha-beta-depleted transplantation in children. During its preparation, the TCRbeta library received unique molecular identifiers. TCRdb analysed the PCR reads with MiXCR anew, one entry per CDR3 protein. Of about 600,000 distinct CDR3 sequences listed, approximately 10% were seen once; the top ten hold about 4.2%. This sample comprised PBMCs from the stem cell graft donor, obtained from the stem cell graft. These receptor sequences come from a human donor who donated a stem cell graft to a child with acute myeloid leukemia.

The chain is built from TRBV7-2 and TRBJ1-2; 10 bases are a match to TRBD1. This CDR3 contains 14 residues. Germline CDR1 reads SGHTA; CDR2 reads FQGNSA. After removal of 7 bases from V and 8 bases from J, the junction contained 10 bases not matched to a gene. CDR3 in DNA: TGTGCCAGCATCCAAAGACAGGGGGCCGACGGCTACACCTTC. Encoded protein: CASIQRQGADGYTF.

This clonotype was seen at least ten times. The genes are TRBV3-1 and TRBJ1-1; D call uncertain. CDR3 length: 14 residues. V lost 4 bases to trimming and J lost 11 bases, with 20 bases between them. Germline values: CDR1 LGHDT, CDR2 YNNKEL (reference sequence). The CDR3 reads CASSLQDISREAFF. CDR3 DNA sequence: TGTGCCAGCAGCCTCCAAGACATCTCCCGGGAGGCTTTCTTT.

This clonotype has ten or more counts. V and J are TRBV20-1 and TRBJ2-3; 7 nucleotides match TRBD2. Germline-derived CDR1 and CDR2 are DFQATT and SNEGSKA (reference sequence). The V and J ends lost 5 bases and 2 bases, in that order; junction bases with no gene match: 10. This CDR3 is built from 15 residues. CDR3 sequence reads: CSAPRQAGPTDTQYF. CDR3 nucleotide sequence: TGCAGTGCTCCCCGACAAGCGGGACCCACAGATACGCAGTATTTT.

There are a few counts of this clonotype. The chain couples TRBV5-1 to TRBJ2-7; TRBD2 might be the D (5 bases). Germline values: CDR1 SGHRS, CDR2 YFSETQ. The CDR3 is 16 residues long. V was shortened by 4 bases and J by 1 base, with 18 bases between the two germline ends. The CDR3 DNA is TGCGCCAGCAGCCATGTCCCCGGGGAACCTTCCTACGAGCAGTACTTC. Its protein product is CASSHVPGEPSYEQYF.

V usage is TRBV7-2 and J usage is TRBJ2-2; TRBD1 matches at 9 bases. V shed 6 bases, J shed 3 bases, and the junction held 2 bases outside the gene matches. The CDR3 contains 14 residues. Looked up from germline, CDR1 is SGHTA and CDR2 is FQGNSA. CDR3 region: CASSRDRDTGELFF. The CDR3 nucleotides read TGTGCCAGCAGTCGGGACAGGGACACCGGGGAGCTGTTTTTT.

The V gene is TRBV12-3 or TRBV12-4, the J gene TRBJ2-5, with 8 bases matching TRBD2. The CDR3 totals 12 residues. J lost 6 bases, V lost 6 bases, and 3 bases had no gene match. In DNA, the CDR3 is TGTGCCAGCAGGCGGGAGGAAAAGACCCAGTACTTC. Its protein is CASRREEKTQYF.

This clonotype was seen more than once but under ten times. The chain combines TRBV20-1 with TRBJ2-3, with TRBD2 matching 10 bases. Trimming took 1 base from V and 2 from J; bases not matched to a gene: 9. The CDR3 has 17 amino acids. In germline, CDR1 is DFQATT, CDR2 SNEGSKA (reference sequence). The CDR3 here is CSARATTSGAITDTQYF. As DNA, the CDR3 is TGCAGTGCTAGAGCCACAACTAGCGGGGCCATCACAGATACGCAGTATTTT.

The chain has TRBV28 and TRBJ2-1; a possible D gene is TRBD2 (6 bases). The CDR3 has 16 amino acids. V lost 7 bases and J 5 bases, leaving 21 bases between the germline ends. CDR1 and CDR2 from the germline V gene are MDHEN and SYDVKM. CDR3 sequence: CASTPQDGRGHNEQFF. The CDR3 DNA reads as TGTGCCAGCACCCCTCAGGACGGGAGAGGACACAATGAGCAGTTCTTC. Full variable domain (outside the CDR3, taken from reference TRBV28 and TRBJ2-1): DVKVTQSSRYLVKRTGEKVFLECVQDMDHENMFWYRQDPGLGLRLIYFSYDVKMKEKGDIPEGYSVSREKKERFSLILESASTNQTSMYLCASTPQDGRGHNEQFFGPGTRLTVL.